A single sample is the source of the 30 T cell receptor beta chains below, sequenced in a study of blood T cell repertoires in COVID-19. The table came from immunoSEQ multiplex PCR; TCRdb's copy has only in-frame clones and leaves some out. The repertoire holds 85,000 to 95,000 clones, 65% to 90% seen once, with 15% to 20% in the top ten. The sequenced sample was peripheral blood. Every receptor here comes from an elderly woman with acute or convalescent COVID-19.

The chain is built from TRBV18 and TRBJ2-7, with TRBD2 as a possible D gene (6 bases). Germline V gene lookup returns CDR1 KGHSH and CDR2 LQKENI. V was pared by 3 bases and J by 6 bases, with 9 bases between. The CDR3 sequence is 12 residues long. The CDR3 nucleotides read TGTGCCAGCTCACCCGGGAGAAGCGAGCAGTACTTC. Residues: CASSPGRSEQYF.

This clone has more than one count but fewer than ten. The chain recombines TRBV18 with TRBJ1-1, with 9 bases aligning to TRBD1. The junction had 12 bases not matched to a gene; V was cut back by 7 bases and J by 6 bases. There are 15 residues in the CDR3. Germline V gene data show CDR1 as KGHSH and CDR2 as LQKENI. The CDR3 here is CASLPRGQGGSEAFF. The CDR3 nucleotides are TGTGCCAGCTTGCCTAGGGGACAGGGAGGGTCTGAAGCTTTCTTT.

CDR3 nucleotide sequence: TGTGCCAGTAGTCCTCAGGGCAGTAACTATGGCTACACCTTC. Amino acid sequence: CASSPQGSNYGYTF. The rearrangement joins TRBV19 to TRBJ1-2, with TRBD1 as a possible D gene (5 bases). Looked up from germline, CDR1 is LNHDA and CDR2 is SQIVND (reference sequence). V was clipped by 5 bases and J by 1 base, with 11 bases between them. The CDR3 length is 14 residues.

The chain has TRBV5-1 and TRBJ2-7, with TRBD1 identical over 9 bases. The CDR3 runs 15 residues. V was clipped by 4 bases and J by 4 bases; unmatched bases: 9. Germline CDR1 reads SGHRS; CDR2 reads YFSETQ. CDR3 residues: CASSPGGQGLYEQYF. In DNA, the CDR3 is TGCGCCAGCAGCCCCGGGGGACAGGGTTTATACGAGCAGTACTTC.

This clone came up a few times. The chain links TRBV2 to TRBJ2-5; 7 bases agree with TRBD2. The CDR3 runs 14 residues. V shed 5 bases, J shed 2 bases, and the junction held 5 bases outside the gene matches. Germline CDR1 and CDR2: SNHLY and FYNNEI. CDR3 in DNA: TGTGCCAGCAGTAGGGAGGGGAGGCAAGAGACCCAGTACTTC. Amino acid sequence: CASSREGRQETQYF.

This chain connects TRBV28 to TRBJ1-1; the D gene is possibly TRBD1 (6 bases). Germline V gene sequence: CDR1 MDHEN, CDR2 SYDVKM. V lost 6 bases, J lost 7 bases, and 18 bases lay in between. CDR3 length equals 14 residues. CDR3 coding DNA: TGTGCCAGCAGCCCTGGGACAAACGCTTTTGAAGCTTTCTTT. Its translation is CASSPGTNAFEAFF.

V is TRBV11-2 and J is TRBJ1-6; 9 bases agree with TRBD1. CDR1 is SGHAT, CDR2 FQNNGV, per germline. This CDR3 region has 16 residues. J was trimmed by 4 bases and V by 5 bases; bases with no gene match: 6. CDR3 sequence: CASSAIDRGYNSPLHF. The CDR3 DNA reads as TGTGCCAGCAGCGCAATAGACAGGGGGTATAATTCACCCCTCCACTTT.

The V gene is TRBV5-4, the J gene TRBJ1-5, with 8 bases fitting TRBD1. This CDR3 has 17 amino acids. Germline V CDR1 and CDR2: SGHNT, YYREEE (reference sequence). Unmatched junction bases numbered 9, after V lost 4 bases and J lost 0 bases. The CDR3 DNA reads as TGTGCCAGCAGCGCGGCCCAGGGGGCTTATAGCAATCAGCCCCAGCATTTT. This sequence encodes CASSAAQGAYSNQPQHF.

The rearrangement links TRBV12-3 or TRBV12-4 to TRBJ2-1; unclear D gene. There are 11 residues in the CDR3. V lost 5 bases, J lost 9 bases, and 8 bases lay in between. CDR3 loop: CASSPYGEQFF. The CDR3 coding sequence is TGTGCCAGCAGTCCATACGGTGAGCAGTTCTTC.

The chain has TRBV5-8 and TRBJ1-4, with 7 nucleotides matching TRBD1. V shed 0 bases, J shed 6 bases, and the junction held 5 bases outside the gene matches. This CDR3 is 15 amino acids long. The germline CDR1 and CDR2 sequences are SGHTS and YDEGEE. The CDR3 nucleotides are TGTGCCAGCAGCTTGGGGGACAGAACGGATGAAAAACTGTTTTTT. It encodes CASSLGDRTDEKLFF.

The CDR3 is CASSLRTGANEQFF. The CDR3 DNA sequence: TGTGCCAGCTCACTCCGGACAGGGGCGAATGAGCAGTTCTTC. The chain links TRBV18 to TRBJ2-1; TRBD1 matches 9 bases. V dropped 4 bases and J dropped 7; count of bases not matched to a gene: 5. Germline CDR1 is KGHSH and CDR2 is LQKENI. The CDR3 runs to 14 residues.

There are a few counts of this clone. The chain carries TRBV6-5 and TRBJ1-1, with 10 bases fitting TRBD1. Germline assignment: CDR1 MNHEY and CDR2 SVGAGI. The V segment lost 7 bases and the J segment 5 bases; nucleotides outside the gene matches: 7. The CDR3 sequence is 14 residues long. The DNA of the CDR3 is TGTGCCAGCACCTGGACAGGGGGAAAAACTGAAGCTTTCTTT. Its protein product is CASTWTGGKTEAFF.

The chain links TRBV2 to TRBJ1-2; the match to TRBD1 covers 8 bases. The CDR3 is 14 amino acids. V lost 3 bases and J lost 8; bases outside the gene matches: 8. CDR1 and CDR2 from the germline V gene are SNHLY and FYNNEI. The DNA for the CDR3 is TGTGCCAGCAGTGAGCCTGACAGGGGAAGAGGCTACACCTTC. It yields the protein CASSEPDRGRGYTF.

The CDR3 reads CASSEDRLSYGYTF. The CDR3 DNA is TGTGCCAGCAGTGAAGACAGACTAAGCTATGGCTACACCTTC. The rearrangement uses TRBV2 and TRBJ1-2; D not resolved. CDR1 and CDR2 from the germline V gene are SNHLY and FYNNEI. This CDR3 region has 14 residues. Trimming cost V 1 base and J 4 bases, with 10 bases left between them.

The chain couples TRBV25-1 to TRBJ1-1; weak D call: TRBD1 (5 bases). In germline, CDR1 is MGHDK, CDR2 SYGVNS. The germline V and J ends were trimmed by 1 base and 4 bases, with 10 bases remaining between them. There are 14 residues in the CDR3. The CDR3 region is CASSESGPGTEAFF. In DNA form, the CDR3 reads TGTGCCAGCAGTGAATCAGGGCCGGGCACTGAAGCTTTCTTT.

The rearrangement joins TRBV9 to TRBJ2-7, with 8 bases lining up with TRBD2. The germline gives CDR1 SGDLS, CDR2 YYNGEE. The CDR3 is made up of 15 amino acids. J was trimmed by 2 bases and V by 0 bases; bases with no gene match: 4. CDR3 nucleotide sequence: TGTGCCAGCAGCGTAGGAGCGGGGGCCGCCTACGAGCAGTACTTC. Its translation: CASSVGAGAAYEQYF.

The chain links TRBV9 to TRBJ2-3; TRBD1 matches 8 bases. Trimming at V came to 9 bases and at J to 8 bases, leaving 14 bases not matched to a gene. The CDR3 loop spans 14 amino acids. The germline V gene has CDR1 SGDLS and CDR2 YYNGEE. The CDR3 coding sequence is TGTGCCAACCCGACAGGGGTCGGAGTGGGTACGCAGTATTTT. It translates to CANPTGVGVGTQYF.

The chain links TRBV3-1 (or the pseudogene TRBV3-2) to TRBJ2-7; D perhaps matches TRBD1 (6 bases). CDR3 length: 15 residues. Germline lookup yields CDR1 LGHDT and CDR2 YNNKEL (reference sequence). V dropped 1 base and J dropped 4 bases, with 14 bases sitting between them. CDR3 protein: CASSQVGWGPYEQYF. Here the CDR3 DNA reads TGTGCCAGCAGCCAAGTCGGGTGGGGGCCTTACGAGCAGTACTTC.

The rearrangement links TRBV10-3 to TRBJ1-4; D not resolved. The length of the CDR3 is 14 residues. Trimming took 8 bases from V and 4 from J, leaving 14 bases between them. Germline CDR1 and CDR2: ENHRY and SYGVKD. The CDR3 is CAIGRGGRNEKLFF. As DNA, the CDR3 is TGTGCCATCGGTCGGGGTGGGCGTAATGAAAAACTGTTTTTT.

The chain joins TRBV18 to TRBJ1-1, with D possibly matching TRBD1 (6 bases). Trimming removed 2 bases from V and 7 bases from J, with 8 bases in between. This CDR3 is 12 amino acids long. Germline CDR1 KGHSH, CDR2 LQKENI. CDR3 coding DNA: TGTGCCAGCTCACCAGACAGGCGTGAAGCTTTCTTT. As protein: CASSPDRREAFF.

This clone occurred once. The chain uses TRBV6-5 and TRBJ2-1, with TRBD1 as a possible D gene (6 bases). Between the trimmed V and J ends, which lost 6 bases and 6 bases, there was a span of 15 bases. The CDR3 runs to 14 residues. Germline V lookup: CDR1 MNHEY, CDR2 SVGAGI. The CDR3 loop is CASSATGWGNEQFF. The CDR3 DNA reads as TGTGCCAGCAGCGCGACAGGTTGGGGCAATGAGCAGTTCTTC.

V usage is TRBV2 and J usage is TRBJ2-1, with D possibly TRBD2 on 6 matching bases. CDR1 SNHLY and CDR2 FYNNEI come from the germline V gene. This CDR3 is 14 amino acids long. The germline V and J ends were trimmed by 1 base and 8 bases, with 12 bases remaining between them. In nucleotides, the CDR3 is TGTGCCAGCAGTGAAGAGGTGACTAGTGATGAGCAGTTCTTC. Protein: CASSEEVTSDEQFF.

This sequence joins TRBV6-2 or TRBV6-3 and TRBJ1-5, with 7 bases matching TRBD1. The V and J ends lost 2 bases and 4 bases, in that order; junction bases with no gene match: 5. Per the germline V gene, CDR1 is MNHEY and CDR2 is SVGEGT. The CDR3 sequence is 15 residues long. CDR3 nucleotides: TGTGCCAGCAGTTACGGACAGGTCCTAAATCAGCCCCAGCATTTT. Translating it yields CASSYGQVLNQPQHF.

The chain employs TRBV2 and TRBJ2-3, with unresolved D. In germline, CDR1 is SNHLY, CDR2 FYNNEI. The V end lost 6 bases, the J end lost 9 bases, and 13 bases lay between the germline ends. CDR3 length: 12 residues. CDR3 DNA sequence: TGTGCCAGCAGACCGGTTGGTTGGACGCAGTATTTT. Its translation: CASRPVGWTQYF.

CDR3 protein: CASSRDRGTNEKLFF. The DNA for the CDR3 is TGTGCCAGCAGCCGCGACAGGGGCACTAATGAAAAACTGTTTTTT. The rearrangement joins TRBV7-9 to TRBJ1-4, with 8 positions matching TRBD1. The CDR3 is 15 amino acids. Trimming at V came to 5 bases and at J to 2 bases, leaving 4 bases not matched to a gene. Germline V lookup: CDR1 SEHNR, CDR2 FQNEAQ (reference sequence). Variable domain in full (rest from reference TRBV7-9 and TRBJ1-4): DTGVSQNPRHKITKRGQNVTFRCDPISEHNRLYWYRQTLGQGPEFLTYFQNEAQLEKSRLLSDRFSAERPKGSFSTLEIQRTEQGDSAMYLCASSRDRGTNEKLFFGSGTQLSVL.

The chain is built from TRBV29-1 and TRBJ1-2, with 9 nucleotides matching TRBD1. V shed 7 bases and J 5 bases; nucleotides not matched to a gene: 8. The V gene's germline CDR1 is SQVTM and CDR2 ANQGSEA. The CDR3 totals 13 residues. CDR3 coding DNA: TGCAGCGCGGACAGGGGTTTGGGGTATGGCTACACCTTC. It specifies CSADRGLGYGYTF.

The chain joins TRBV5-5 to TRBJ2-7; 7 bases map to TRBD1. The CDR3 loop spans 14 amino acids. The trim removed 2 bases at V and 6 bases at J, leaving 8 bases unmatched. Germline CDR1 is SGHKS and CDR2 is YYEKEE (reference sequence). CDR3 DNA sequence: TGTGCCAGCAGCTTAATCGGGGCAGGGGGCGAGCAGTACTTC. This codes for CASSLIGAGGEQYF.

This clone occurred a few times. The chain combines TRBV5-1 with TRBJ1-2, with TRBD1 matching over 8 bases. Germline values: CDR1 SGHRS, CDR2 YFSETQ. The J segment lost 5 bases and the V segment lost 4 bases, leaving 10 bases of the junction unmatched. The CDR3 sequence is 15 residues long. CDR3 in DNA: TGCGCCAGCAGCACACTACAGGGGGGCCCTTATGGCTACACCTTC. Its protein is CASSTLQGGPYGYTF.

The CDR3 DNA follows: TGTGCCAGCTCACCTAGCGGGGGGGCTTACGAGCAGTACTTC. This codes for CASSPSGGAYEQYF. This chain joins TRBV18 and TRBJ2-7, with TRBD2 identical over 11 bases. Trimming cost V 3 bases and J 4 bases; bases outside gene matches: 2. The CDR3 extends over 14 amino acids. CDR1 is KGHSH and CDR2 is LQKENI in the germline V gene.

The chain carries TRBV2 and TRBJ1-2; 7 nucleotides line up with TRBD1. The CDR3 totals 13 residues. Unmatched junction bases numbered 3, after V lost 6 bases and J lost 2 bases. Germline values: CDR1 SNHLY, CDR2 FYNNEI. The CDR3 DNA follows: TGTGCCAGCAGCGGCAGGGGGAACTATGGCTACACCTTC. Its protein is CASSGRGNYGYTF. Full variable domain (outside the CDR3, taken from reference TRBV2 and TRBJ1-2): EPEVTQTPSHQVTQMGQEVILRCVPISNHLYFYWYRQILGQKVEFLVSFYNNEISEKSEIFDDQFSVERPDGSNFTLKIRSTKLEDSAMYFCASSGRGNYGYTFGSGTRLTVV.